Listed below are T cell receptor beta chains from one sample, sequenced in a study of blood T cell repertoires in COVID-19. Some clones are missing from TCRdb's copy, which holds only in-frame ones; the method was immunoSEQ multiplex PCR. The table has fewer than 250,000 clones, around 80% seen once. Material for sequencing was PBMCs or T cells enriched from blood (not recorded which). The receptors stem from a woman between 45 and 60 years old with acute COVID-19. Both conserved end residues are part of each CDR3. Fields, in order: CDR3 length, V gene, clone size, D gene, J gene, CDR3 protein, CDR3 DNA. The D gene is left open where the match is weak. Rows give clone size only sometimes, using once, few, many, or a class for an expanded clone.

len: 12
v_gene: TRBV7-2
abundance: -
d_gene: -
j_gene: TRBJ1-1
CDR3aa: CASSLDTSRAFF
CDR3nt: TGTGCCAGCAGCCTGGACACGTCGAGGGCTTTCTTT

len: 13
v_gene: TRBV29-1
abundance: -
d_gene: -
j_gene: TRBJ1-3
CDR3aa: CSVEENSGNTIYF
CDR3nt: TGCAGCGTTGAGGAGAACTCTGGAAACACCATATATTTT

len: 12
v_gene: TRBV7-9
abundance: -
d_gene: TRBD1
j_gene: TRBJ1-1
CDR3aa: CASSSQGARAFF
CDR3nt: TGTGCCAGCAGCTCACAGGGGGCCCGGGCTTTCTTT

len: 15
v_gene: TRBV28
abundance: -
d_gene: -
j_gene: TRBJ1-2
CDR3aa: CASSFSLSLINGYTF
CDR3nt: TGTGCCAGCAGTTTCAGTCTGTCCCTGATTAATGGCTACACCTTC

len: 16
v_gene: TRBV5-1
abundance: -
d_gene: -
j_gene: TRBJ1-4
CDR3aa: CASSPPDSPNGEKLFF
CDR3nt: TGCGCCAGCAGCCCGCCGGACAGCCCCAATGGGGAAAAACTGTTTTTT

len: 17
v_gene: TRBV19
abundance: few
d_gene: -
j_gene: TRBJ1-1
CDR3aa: CASQSLKGGDMNTEAFF
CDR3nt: TGTGCCAGCCAGAGCCTGAAGGGGGGGGATATGAACACTGAAGCTTTCTTT

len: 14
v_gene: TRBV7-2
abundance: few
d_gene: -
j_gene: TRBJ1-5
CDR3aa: CASSLAGGNQPQHF
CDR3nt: TGTGCCAGCAGCTTAGCAGGAGGCAATCAGCCCCAGCATTTT

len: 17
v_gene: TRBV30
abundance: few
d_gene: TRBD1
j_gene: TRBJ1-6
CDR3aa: CAWSVRLGDRRISPLHF
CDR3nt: TGTGCCTGGAGTGTGCGTTTGGGGGACAGAAGGATTTCACCCCTCCACTTT

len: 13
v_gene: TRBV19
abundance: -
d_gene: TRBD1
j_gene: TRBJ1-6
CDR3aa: CASSTRDSLPLHF
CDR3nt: TGTGCCAGTAGTACAAGGGACAGTTTACCCCTCCACTTT

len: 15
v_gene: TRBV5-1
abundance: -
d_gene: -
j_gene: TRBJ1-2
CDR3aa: CASSLLARGTDGYTF
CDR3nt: TGCGCCAGCAGCTTGTTGGCAAGAGGGACTGACGGCTACACCTTC

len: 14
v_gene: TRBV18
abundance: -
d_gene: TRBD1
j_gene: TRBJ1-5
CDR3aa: CASSDRATNQPQHF
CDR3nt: TGTGCCAGCTCTGACAGGGCTACGAATCAGCCCCAGCATTTT

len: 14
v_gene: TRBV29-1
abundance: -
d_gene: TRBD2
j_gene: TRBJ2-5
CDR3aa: CSETSGGVKETQYF
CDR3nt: TGCAGCGAGACTAGCGGGGGCGTTAAAGAGACCCAGTACTTC

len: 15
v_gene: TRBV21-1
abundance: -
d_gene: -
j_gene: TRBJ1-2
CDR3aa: CASSKVGTGKSGYTF
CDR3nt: TGTGCCAGCAGCAAGGTAGGGACAGGGAAGTCTGGCTACACCTTC

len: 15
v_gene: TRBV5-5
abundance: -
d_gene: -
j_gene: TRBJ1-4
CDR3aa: CASSLEPQGGEKLFF
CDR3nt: TGTGCCAGCAGCTTGGAGCCCCAGGGTGGCGAAAAACTGTTTTTT

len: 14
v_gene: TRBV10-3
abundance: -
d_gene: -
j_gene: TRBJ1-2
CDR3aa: CAISEPPNRAGYTF
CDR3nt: TGTGCCATCAGTGAACCCCCGAACAGGGCGGGCTACACCTTC

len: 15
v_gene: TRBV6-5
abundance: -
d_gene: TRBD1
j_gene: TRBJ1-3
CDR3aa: CASSLGQGRGNTIYF
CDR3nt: TGTGCCAGCAGTTTGGGACAGGGGCGAGGAAACACCATATATTTT

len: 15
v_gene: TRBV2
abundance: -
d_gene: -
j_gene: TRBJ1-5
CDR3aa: CASSATGGYNQPQHF
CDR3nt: TGTGCCAGCAGCGCGACAGGCGGGTACAATCAGCCCCAACATTTT

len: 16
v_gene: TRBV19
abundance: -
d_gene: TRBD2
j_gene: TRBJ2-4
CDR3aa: CASSQGLAVAKNIQYF
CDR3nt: TGTGCCAGTAGCCAGGGACTAGCGGTAGCCAAAAACATTCAGTACTTC

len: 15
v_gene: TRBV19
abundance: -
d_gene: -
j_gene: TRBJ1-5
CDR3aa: CASSMALNSNQPQHF
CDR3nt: TGTGCCAGTAGTATGGCCCTTAATAGCAATCAGCCCCAGCATTTT

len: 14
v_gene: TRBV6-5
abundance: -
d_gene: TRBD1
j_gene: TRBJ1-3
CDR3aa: CASSYGTAGNTIYF
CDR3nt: TGTGCCAGCAGTTACGGGACAGCTGGAAACACCATATATTTT

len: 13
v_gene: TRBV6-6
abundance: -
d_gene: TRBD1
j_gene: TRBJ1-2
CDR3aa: CASSLNYRGGYTF
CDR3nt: TGTGCCAGCAGTTTAAATTACAGGGGCGGCTACACCTTC

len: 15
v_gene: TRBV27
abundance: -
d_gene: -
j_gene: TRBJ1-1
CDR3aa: CASSLRDPRETEAFF
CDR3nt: TGTGCCAGCTCTCTCAGGGACCCACGGGAGACTGAAGCTTTCTTT

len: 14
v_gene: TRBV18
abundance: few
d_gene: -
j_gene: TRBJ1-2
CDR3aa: CASSPRRQGSGYTF
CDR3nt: TGTGCCAGCTCACCAAGGCGGCAGGGGTCGGGCTACACCTTC

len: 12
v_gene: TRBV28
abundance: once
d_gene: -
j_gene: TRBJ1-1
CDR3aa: CASGSGDLRAFF
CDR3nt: TGTGCCAGCGGCTCAGGGGATCTTAGGGCTTTCTTT

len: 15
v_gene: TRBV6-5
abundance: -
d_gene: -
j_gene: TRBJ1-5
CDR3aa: CASLGAGRANQPQHF
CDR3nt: TGTGCCAGCCTGGGGGCAGGGAGGGCCAATCAGCCCCAGCATTTT

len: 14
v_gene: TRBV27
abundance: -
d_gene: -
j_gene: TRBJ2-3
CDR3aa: CASYIRGGTDTQYF
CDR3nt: TGTGCCAGCTACATCAGGGGCGGCACAGATACGCAGTATTTT

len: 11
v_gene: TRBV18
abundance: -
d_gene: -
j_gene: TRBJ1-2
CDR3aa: CASSRQDGYTF
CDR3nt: TGTGCCAGCTCACGGCAGGATGGCTACACCTTC

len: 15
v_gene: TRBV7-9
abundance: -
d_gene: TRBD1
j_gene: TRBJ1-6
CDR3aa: CASSRMDRVYSPLHF
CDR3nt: TGTGCCAGCAGCCGAATGGACAGGGTTTATTCACCCCTCCACTTT

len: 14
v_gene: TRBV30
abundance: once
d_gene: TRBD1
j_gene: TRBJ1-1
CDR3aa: CAMDPQGPNTEAFF
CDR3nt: TGTGCCATGGACCCACAGGGGCCGAACACTGAAGCTTTCTTT